This TCR beta chain originates from a study of blood T cell repertoires in COVID-19. Study-wide context: Acute-phase and convalescent COVID-19 samples originated in the United States, Italy and Spain. T cells, B-cell-depleted T cells, or PBMCs supplied cDNA or gDNA.

The CDR3 runs to 14 residues. V gave up 6 bases and J gave up 8 bases, with 19 bases separating them. Per germline, CDR1 SGHAT and CDR2 FQNNGV. Per the original data handling: Reference gene primer amplification gave estimated nucleated cell counts. Measured with immunoSEQ multiplex PCR; TCRdb has only the in-frame clones, and not every one. D and trimming come from the DNA, and the V and J calls and clone size come from that table. The table has about 36,000 clones, approximately 75% seen once. This clonotype originated in a human donor in a cohort sampled during active or convalescent COVID-19. The donor label of this sample is uncertain. The V and J genes are TRBV11-2 and TRBJ1-2; no clear D gene. Sequencing was done on a sample of peripheral blood. The CDR3 sequence: CASSPRRRLRGYTF. The DNA of the CDR3 is TGTGCCAGCAGTCCAAGAAGGAGGTTAAGAGGCTACACCTTC.